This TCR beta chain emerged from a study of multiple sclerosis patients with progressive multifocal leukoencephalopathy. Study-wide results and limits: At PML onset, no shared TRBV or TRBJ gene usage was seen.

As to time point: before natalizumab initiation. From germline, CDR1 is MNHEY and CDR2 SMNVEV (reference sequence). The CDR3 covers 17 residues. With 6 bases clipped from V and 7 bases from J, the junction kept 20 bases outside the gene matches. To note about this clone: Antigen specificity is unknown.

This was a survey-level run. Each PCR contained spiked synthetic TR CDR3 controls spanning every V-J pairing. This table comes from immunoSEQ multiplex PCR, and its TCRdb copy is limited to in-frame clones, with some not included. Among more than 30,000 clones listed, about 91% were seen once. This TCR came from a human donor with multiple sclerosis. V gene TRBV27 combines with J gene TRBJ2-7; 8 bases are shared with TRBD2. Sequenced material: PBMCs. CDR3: CASSFTGGVSGPGEQYF. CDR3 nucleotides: TGTGCCAGCAGCTTCACGGGGGGGGTCAGCGGACCGGGAGAGCAGTACTTC.